This T cell receptor (beta chain) was captured in a study of cytomegalovirus exposure and HLA in healthy donors. A remark on this clone: Its target is unknown.

The study, taken as a whole, reports: Highly shared variants forming one cluster were likely a sequencing artifact. A later analysis reportedly found that, within productive TCRs, an Asian-associated ancestry cluster had fewer N-insertions than the mean observed across the 666 donors.

It was with 60 Vbeta and 13 Jbeta primers that the PCR ran. Sequencing used immunoSEQ multiplex PCR; TCRdb keeps in-frame clones, though not all of them. The data show roughly 130,000 clones, 84% seen once. Sequences were obtained from PBMCs. This receptor was obtained from a young woman in good health and CMV-seropositive.

The CDR3 is CASSRGTMGEQYF. DNA for the CDR3: TGTGCCAGTAGTAGAGGGACAATGGGGGAGCAGTACTTC. This rearrangement joins TRBV19 to TRBJ2-7; the D gene is possibly TRBD1 (6 bases). CDR1 LNHDA and CDR2 SQIVND come from the germline V gene (reference sequence). V lost 4 bases, J lost 7 bases, and 14 bases lay in between. The CDR3 extends over 13 amino acids.